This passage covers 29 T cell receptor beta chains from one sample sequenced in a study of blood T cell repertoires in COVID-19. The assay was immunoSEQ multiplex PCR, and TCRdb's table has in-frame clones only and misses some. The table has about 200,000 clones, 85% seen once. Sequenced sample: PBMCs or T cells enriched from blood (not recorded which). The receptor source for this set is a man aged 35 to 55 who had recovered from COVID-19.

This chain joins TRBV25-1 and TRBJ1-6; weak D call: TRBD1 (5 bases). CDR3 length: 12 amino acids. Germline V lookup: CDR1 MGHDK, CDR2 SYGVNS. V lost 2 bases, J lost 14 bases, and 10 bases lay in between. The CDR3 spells CASSEPGLALHF. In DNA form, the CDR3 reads TGTGCCAGCAGTGAACCGGGACTGGCCCTCCACTTT.

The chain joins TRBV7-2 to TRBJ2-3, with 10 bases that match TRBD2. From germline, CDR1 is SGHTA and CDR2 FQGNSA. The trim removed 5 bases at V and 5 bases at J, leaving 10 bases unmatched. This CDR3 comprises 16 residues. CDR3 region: CASSDLAGEVVDTQYF. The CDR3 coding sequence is TGTGCCAGCAGCGATCTAGCGGGAGAGGTGGTAGATACGCAGTATTTT.

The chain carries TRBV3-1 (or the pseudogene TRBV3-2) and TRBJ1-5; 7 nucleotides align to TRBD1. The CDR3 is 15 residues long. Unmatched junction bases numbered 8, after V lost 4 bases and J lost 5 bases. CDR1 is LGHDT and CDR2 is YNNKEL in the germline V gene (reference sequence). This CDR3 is CASSPTGDDYQPQHF. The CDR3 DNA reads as TGTGCCAGCAGCCCTACAGGGGATGATTATCAGCCCCAGCATTTT.

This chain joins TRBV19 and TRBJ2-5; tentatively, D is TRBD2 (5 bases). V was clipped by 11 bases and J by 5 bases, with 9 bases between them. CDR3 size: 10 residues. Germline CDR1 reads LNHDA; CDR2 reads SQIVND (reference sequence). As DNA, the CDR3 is TGTGCCTCGGGGTCGGAGACCCAGTACTTC. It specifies CASGSETQYF. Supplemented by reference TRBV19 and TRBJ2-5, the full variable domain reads DGGITQSPKYLFRKEGQNVTLSCEQNLNHDAMYWYRQDPGQGLRLIYYSQIVNDFQKGDIAEGYSVSREKKESFPLTVTSAQKNPTAFYLCASGSETQYFGPGTRLLVL.

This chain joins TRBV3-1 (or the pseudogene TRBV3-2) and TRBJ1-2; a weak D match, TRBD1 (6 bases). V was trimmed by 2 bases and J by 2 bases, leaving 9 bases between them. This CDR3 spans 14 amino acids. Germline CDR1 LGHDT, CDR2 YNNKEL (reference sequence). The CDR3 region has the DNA TGTGCCAGCAGCCAAACGCAGGGGAACTATGGCTACACCTTC. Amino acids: CASSQTQGNYGYTF.

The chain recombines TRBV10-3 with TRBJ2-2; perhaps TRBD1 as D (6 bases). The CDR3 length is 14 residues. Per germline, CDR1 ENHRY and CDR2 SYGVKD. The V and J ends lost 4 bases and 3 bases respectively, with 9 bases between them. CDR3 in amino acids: CAISVRQDTGELFF. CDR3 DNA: TGTGCCATCAGTGTTCGACAGGACACCGGGGAGCTGTTTTTT.

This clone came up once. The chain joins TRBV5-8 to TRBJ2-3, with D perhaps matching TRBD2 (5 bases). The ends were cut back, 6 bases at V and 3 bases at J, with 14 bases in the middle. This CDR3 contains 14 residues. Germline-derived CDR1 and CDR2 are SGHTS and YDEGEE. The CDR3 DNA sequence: TGTGCCAGCACTAGCCGCGTGGGAACAGATACGCAGTATTTT. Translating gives CASTSRVGTDTQYF.

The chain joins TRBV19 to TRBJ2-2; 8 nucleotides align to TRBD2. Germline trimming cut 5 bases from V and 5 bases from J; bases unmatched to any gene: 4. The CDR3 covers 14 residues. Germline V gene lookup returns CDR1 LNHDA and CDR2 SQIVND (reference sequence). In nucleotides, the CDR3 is TGTGCCAGTAGTGATGTAGCGGGAACCGGGGAGCTGTTTTTT. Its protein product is CASSDVAGTGELFF.

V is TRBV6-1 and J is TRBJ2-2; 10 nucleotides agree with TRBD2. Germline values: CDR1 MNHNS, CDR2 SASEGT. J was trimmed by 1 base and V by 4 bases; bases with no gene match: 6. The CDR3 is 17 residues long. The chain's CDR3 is CASSVAGGTLNTGELFF. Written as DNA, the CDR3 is TGTGCCAGCAGTGTAGCGGGAGGCACCTTGAACACCGGGGAGCTGTTTTTT.

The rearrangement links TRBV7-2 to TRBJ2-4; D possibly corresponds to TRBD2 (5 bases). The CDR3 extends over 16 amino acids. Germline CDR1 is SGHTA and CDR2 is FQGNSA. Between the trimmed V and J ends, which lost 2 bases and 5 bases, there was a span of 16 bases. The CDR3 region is CASSLSGQSGENIQYF. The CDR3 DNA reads TGTGCCAGCAGCTTAAGTGGGCAGAGCGGTGAAAACATTCAGTACTTC.

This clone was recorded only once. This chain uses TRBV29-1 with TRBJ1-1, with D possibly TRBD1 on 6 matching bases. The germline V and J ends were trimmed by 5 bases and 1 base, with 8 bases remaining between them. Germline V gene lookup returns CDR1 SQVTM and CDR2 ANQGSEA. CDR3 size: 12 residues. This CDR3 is CSVLQGNTEAFF. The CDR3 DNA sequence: TGCAGCGTTTTACAGGGGAACACTGAAGCTTTCTTT.

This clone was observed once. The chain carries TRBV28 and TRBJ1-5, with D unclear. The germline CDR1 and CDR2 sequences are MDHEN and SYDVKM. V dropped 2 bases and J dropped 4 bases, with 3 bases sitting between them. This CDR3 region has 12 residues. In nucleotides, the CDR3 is TGTGCCAGCAGTTTACAAAATCAGCCCCAGCATTTT. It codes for CASSLQNQPQHF.

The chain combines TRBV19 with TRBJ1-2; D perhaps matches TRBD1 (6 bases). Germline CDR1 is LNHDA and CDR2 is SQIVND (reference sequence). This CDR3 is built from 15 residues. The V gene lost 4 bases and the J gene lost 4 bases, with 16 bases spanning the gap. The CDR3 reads CASSRAAGEGYGYTF. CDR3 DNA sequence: TGTGCCAGTAGTAGGGCGGCAGGGGAAGGCTATGGCTACACCTTC.

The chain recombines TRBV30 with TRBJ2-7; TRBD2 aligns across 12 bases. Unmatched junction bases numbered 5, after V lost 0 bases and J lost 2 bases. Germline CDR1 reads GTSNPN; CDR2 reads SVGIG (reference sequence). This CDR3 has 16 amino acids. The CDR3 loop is CAWSVLGTSGPYEQYF. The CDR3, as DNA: TGTGCCTGGAGTGTACTAGGGACTAGCGGGCCCTACGAGCAGTACTTC.

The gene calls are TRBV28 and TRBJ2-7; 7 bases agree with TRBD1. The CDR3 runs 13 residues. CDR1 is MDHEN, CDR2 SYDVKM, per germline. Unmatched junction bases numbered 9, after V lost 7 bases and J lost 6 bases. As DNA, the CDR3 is TGTGCCAGCAACGACAGGGCAGTAGGCGAGCAGTACTTC. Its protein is CASNDRAVGEQYF.

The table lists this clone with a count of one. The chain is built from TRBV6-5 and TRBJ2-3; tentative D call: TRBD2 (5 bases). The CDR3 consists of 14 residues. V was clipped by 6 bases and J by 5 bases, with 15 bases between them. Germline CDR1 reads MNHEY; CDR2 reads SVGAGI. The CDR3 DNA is TGTGCCAGCAGGACGGACTGGGCGGGAGATACGCAGTATTTT. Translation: CASRTDWAGDTQYF.

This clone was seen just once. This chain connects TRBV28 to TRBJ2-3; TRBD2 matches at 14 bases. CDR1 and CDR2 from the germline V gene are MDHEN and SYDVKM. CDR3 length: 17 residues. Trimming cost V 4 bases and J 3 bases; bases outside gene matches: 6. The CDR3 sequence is CASSSGTSGSGTDTQYF. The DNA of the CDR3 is TGTGCCAGCAGTTCCGGGACTAGCGGGAGTGGGACAGATACGCAGTATTTT.

This CDR3 is CASSQADGAVTYEQYF. In nucleotides, the CDR3 is TGCGCCAGCAGCCAAGCGGATGGGGCCGTGACCTACGAGCAGTACTTC. This sequence joins TRBV4-1 and TRBJ2-7, with D possibly matching TRBD1 (5 bases). Trimming shortened V by 1 base and J by 2 bases, and 15 bases separated the two germline ends. Germline values: CDR1 MGHRA, CDR2 YSYEKL. The CDR3 runs 16 residues.

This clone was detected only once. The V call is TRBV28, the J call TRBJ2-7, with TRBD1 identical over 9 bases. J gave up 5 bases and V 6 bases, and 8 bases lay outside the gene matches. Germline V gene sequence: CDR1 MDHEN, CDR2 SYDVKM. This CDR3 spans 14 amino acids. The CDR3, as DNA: TGTGCCAGCAGGGAGGGGACAGGGAGGGACGAGCAGTACTTC. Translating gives CASREGTGRDEQYF.

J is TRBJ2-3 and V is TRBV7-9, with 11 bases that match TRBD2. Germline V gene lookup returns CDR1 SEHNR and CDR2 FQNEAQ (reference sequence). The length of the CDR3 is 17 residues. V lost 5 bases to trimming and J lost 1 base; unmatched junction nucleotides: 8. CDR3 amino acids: CASSSSGRAWGTDTQYF. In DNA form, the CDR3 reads TGTGCCAGCAGCAGTAGCGGGAGGGCCTGGGGCACAGATACGCAGTATTTT.

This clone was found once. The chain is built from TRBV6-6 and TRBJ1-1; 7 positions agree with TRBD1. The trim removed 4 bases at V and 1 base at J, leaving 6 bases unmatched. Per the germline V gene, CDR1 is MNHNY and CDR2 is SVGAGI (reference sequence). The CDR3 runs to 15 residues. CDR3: CASSSPGQKNTEAFF. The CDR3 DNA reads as TGTGCCAGCAGTTCACCGGGACAGAAGAACACTGAAGCTTTCTTT.

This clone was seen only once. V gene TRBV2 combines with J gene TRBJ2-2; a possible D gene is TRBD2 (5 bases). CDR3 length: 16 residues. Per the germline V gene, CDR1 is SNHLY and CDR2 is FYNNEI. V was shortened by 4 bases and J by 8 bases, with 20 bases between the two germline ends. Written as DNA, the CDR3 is TGTGCCAGCAGTGCAGGCCCCGGGAAGGGCGGGGGGGAGCTGTTTTTT. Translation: CASSAGPGKGGGELFF.

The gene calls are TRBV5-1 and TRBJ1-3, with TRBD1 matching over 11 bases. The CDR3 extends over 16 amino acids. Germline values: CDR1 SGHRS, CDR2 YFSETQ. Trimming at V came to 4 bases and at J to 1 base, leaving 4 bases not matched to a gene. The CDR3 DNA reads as TGCGCCAGCAGCCCGGGGACAGGGGGATCTGGAAACACCATATATTTT. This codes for CASSPGTGGSGNTIYF.

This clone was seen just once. The CDR3 loop reads CASSPFGTENTGELFF. DNA of the CDR3: TGTGCCAGCTCACCATTCGGGACAGAGAACACCGGGGAGCTGTTTTTT. The V call is TRBV18, the J call TRBJ2-2; 7 bases are a match to TRBD1. This CDR3 contains 16 residues. V lost 2 bases and J lost 1; bases outside the gene matches: 4. Germline V CDR1 and CDR2: KGHSH, LQKENI. Using reference TRBV18 and TRBJ2-2 for the parts outside the CDR3, the full variable domain is NAGVMQNPRHLVRRRGQEARLRCSPMKGHSHVYWYRQLPEEGLKFMVYLQKENIIDESGMPKERFSAEFPKEGPSILRIQQVVRGDSAAYFCASSPFGTENTGELFFGEGSRLTVL.

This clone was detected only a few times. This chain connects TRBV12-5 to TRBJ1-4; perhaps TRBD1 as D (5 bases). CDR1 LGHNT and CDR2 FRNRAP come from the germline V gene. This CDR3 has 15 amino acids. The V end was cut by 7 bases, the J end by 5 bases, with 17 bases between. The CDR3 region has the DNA TGTGCTAGTGCCCTTAATGGGGGGACGAATGAAAAACTGTTTTTT. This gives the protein CASALNGGTNEKLFF.

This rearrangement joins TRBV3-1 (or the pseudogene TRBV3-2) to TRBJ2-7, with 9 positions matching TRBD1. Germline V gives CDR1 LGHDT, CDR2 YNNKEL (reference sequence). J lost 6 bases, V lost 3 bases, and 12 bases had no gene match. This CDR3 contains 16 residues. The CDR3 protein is CASSQRGQGKTGEQYF. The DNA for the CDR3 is TGTGCCAGCAGCCAGAGGGGACAGGGTAAGACTGGCGAGCAGTACTTC.

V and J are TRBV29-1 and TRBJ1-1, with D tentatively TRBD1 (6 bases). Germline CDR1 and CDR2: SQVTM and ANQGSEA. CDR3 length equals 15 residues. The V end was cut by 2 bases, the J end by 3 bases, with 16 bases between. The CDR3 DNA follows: TGCAGCGTTGAATCCCCACGGGGGGCGTACACTGAAGCTTTCTTT. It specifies CSVESPRGAYTEAFF.

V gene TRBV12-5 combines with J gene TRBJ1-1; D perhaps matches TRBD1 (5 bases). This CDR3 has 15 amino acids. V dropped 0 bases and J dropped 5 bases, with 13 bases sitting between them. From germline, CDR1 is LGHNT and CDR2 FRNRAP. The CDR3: CASGLVGAGTTEAFF. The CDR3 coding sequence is TGTGCTAGTGGTTTGGTTGGGGCAGGGACTACTGAAGCTTTCTTT.

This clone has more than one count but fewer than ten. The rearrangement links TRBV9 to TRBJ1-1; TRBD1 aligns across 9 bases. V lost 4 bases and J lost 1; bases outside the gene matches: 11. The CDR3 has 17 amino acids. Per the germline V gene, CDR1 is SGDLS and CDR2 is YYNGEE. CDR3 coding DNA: TGTGCCAGCAGCCCATCCGGGGGGACAGGGCAGAACACTGAAGCTTTCTTT. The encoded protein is CASSPSGGTGQNTEAFF.